One sample yielded the 21 T cell receptor beta chains listed below, sequenced in a study of blood T cell repertoires in COVID-19. Assay used: immunoSEQ multiplex PCR; TCRdb lists only in-frame clones, some missing. This table has about 520,000 clones, around 85% appearing once. The sequencing input was peripheral blood. These receptors were obtained from a human donor in a cohort sampled during active COVID-19.

The V call is TRBV7-2, the J call TRBJ1-3; D remains unclear. V was pared by 2 bases and J by 0 bases, with 11 bases between. Germline V CDR1 and CDR2: SGHTA, FQGNSA. CDR3 length: 16 residues. CDR3 amino acids: CASSLSGIGSGNTIYF. Written as DNA, the CDR3 is TGTGCCAGCAGCTTAAGCGGCATAGGCTCTGGAAACACCATATATTTT.

The chain recombines TRBV5-1 with TRBJ2-2; D is ambiguous. The CDR3 covers 15 residues. V lost 7 bases to trimming and J lost 5 bases, with 18 bases between them. Germline V gene lookup returns CDR1 SGHRS and CDR2 YFSETQ. CDR3: CASSRQALGTGELFF. In DNA, the CDR3 is TGCGCCAGCTCCCGGCAGGCTTTGGGTACCGGGGAGCTGTTTTTT.

This clone has a single count. The rearrangement joins TRBV10-3 to TRBJ2-3; 11 bases fit TRBD2. J gave up 6 bases and V 9 bases, and 14 bases lay outside the gene matches. The CDR3 contains 16 residues. The germline CDR1 and CDR2 sequences are ENHRY and SYGVKD. Here the CDR3 reads CAISGTSGEGEDTQYF. In DNA, the CDR3 is TGTGCCATATCCGGGACTAGCGGAGAAGGGGAGGATACGCAGTATTTT.

This clone appeared a few times. The chain is built from TRBV19 and TRBJ1-2; maybe TRBD1 (6 bases). The V gene lost 5 bases and the J gene lost 1 base, with 8 bases spanning the gap. CDR3 length: 13 residues. Looked up from germline, CDR1 is LNHDA and CDR2 is SQIVND (reference sequence). This CDR3 reads CASSLDSNYGYTF. In DNA form, the CDR3 reads TGTGCCAGTAGTTTGGACAGTAACTATGGCTACACCTTC.

The chain is built from TRBV5-4 and TRBJ2-1, with 10 bases identical to TRBD2. Germline V lookup: CDR1 SGHNT, CDR2 YYREEE (reference sequence). The CDR3 length is 16 residues. Trimming took 6 bases from V and 7 from J; bases not matched to a gene: 13. CDR3 sequence: CASNPGASGRNNEQFF. In DNA form, the CDR3 reads TGTGCCAGCAATCCTGGGGCTAGCGGGAGAAATAATGAGCAGTTCTTC.

V usage is TRBV19 and J usage is TRBJ1-2, with D hard to call. The length of the CDR3 is 14 residues. V was trimmed by 6 bases and J by 6 bases, leaving 17 bases between them. Germline V lookup: CDR1 LNHDA, CDR2 SQIVND (reference sequence). CDR3 sequence: CASSPGYPFDGYTF. The DNA of the CDR3 is TGTGCCAGTAGCCCGGGGTACCCCTTTGATGGCTACACCTTC.

This chain joins TRBV5-1 and TRBJ1-1; D perhaps matches TRBD1 (5 bases). Trimming removed 6 bases from V and 0 bases from J, with 9 bases in between. CDR3 length: 13 amino acids. Germline V gives CDR1 SGHRS, CDR2 YFSETQ. The CDR3 nucleotides read TGCGCCAGCACGACAGACATGAACACTGAAGCTTTCTTT. It is translated as CASTTDMNTEAFF.

This rearrangement joins TRBV5-5 to TRBJ2-3; D call uncertain. CDR3 length: 16 residues. Trimming took 3 bases from V and 0 from J, leaving 14 bases between them. The germline V gene has CDR1 SGHKS and CDR2 YYEKEE (reference sequence). CDR3 loop: CASSYRVEASTDTQYF. DNA for the CDR3: TGTGCCAGCAGCTACAGAGTCGAAGCAAGCACAGATACGCAGTATTTT.

The V gene is TRBV2, the J gene TRBJ1-4; no reliable D call. V lost 7 bases and J 5 bases, leaving 11 bases between the germline ends. Germline CDR1 and CDR2: SNHLY and FYNNEI. This CDR3 has 13 residues. The CDR3 DNA follows: TGTGCCAGCAACGGGGATCGAAATGAAAAACTGTTTTTT. As protein: CASNGDRNEKLFF.

The rearrangement uses TRBV19 and TRBJ1-2; D remains ambiguous. This CDR3 contains 12 residues. V lost 2 bases, J lost 8 bases, and 9 bases lay in between. Looked up from germline, CDR1 is LNHDA and CDR2 is SQIVND (reference sequence). This CDR3 reads CASSIRFGGYTF. For the CDR3, the DNA is TGTGCCAGTAGTATACGTTTCGGGGGCTACACCTTC.

J is TRBJ1-5 and V is TRBV19; perhaps TRBD1 as D (5 bases). Germline V gives CDR1 LNHDA, CDR2 SQIVND (reference sequence). The germline V and J ends were trimmed by 0 bases and 1 base, with 7 bases remaining between them. The CDR3 has 15 amino acids. This CDR3 reads CASSIEGVSNQPQHF. CDR3 DNA sequence: TGTGCCAGTAGTATAGAAGGGGTGAGCAATCAGCCCCAGCATTTT.

This chain links TRBV30 with TRBJ1-3; TRBD1 matches at 9 bases. This CDR3 is built from 15 residues. Germline values: CDR1 GTSNPN, CDR2 SVGIG (reference sequence). J gave up 3 bases and V 5 bases, and 8 bases lay outside the gene matches. CDR3 loop: CAWGEQGAGGNTIYF. CDR3 bases: TGTGCCTGGGGCGAACAGGGGGCAGGTGGAAACACCATATATTTT.

The chain is built from TRBV19 and TRBJ1-1, with a tentative D call TRBD1 (6 bases). The germline V gene encodes CDR1 LNHDA and CDR2 SQIVND (reference sequence). The CDR3 spans 17 residues. Between the trimmed V and J ends, which lost 2 bases and 4 bases, there was a span of 20 bases. CDR3: CASSIFLVNRVGTEAFF. Here the CDR3 DNA reads TGTGCCAGTAGTATATTTTTGGTTAACAGGGTGGGCACTGAAGCTTTCTTT.

The gene calls are TRBV4-1 and TRBJ2-1; perhaps TRBD2 as D (5 bases). Trimming pared 4 bases from V and 6 bases from J, leaving 16 bases between. CDR3 length equals 15 residues. Germline CDR1 MGHRA, CDR2 YSYEKL. CDR3 nucleotides: TGCGCCAGCAGCCCGTTGAGGGTAGCTGGCAATGAGCAGTTCTTC. The encoded protein is CASSPLRVAGNEQFF.

The chain links TRBV30 to TRBJ2-7, with D unresolved. Per germline, CDR1 GTSNPN and CDR2 SVGIG (reference sequence). This CDR3 comprises 11 residues. V was clipped by 7 bases and J by 3 bases, with 10 bases between them. CDR3 sequence (DNA): TGTGCCTCTCGCTGGAGCTACGAGCAGTACTTC. Amino acid sequence: CASRWSYEQYF.

The V gene is TRBV6-6, the J gene TRBJ1-6, with a weak D call TRBD1 (5 bases). Trimming left V 7 bases short and J 8 bases short, with 18 bases between. This CDR3 contains 15 residues. The germline CDR1 and CDR2 sequences are MNHNY and SVGAGI (reference sequence). This CDR3 is CASTPRGVTYSPLHF. The DNA of the CDR3 is TGTGCCAGCACTCCACGGGGGGTGACTTATTCACCCCTCCACTTT.

The chain carries TRBV12-5 and TRBJ2-5, with a weak D call TRBD1 (5 bases). CDR1 is LGHNT, CDR2 FRNRAP, per germline. The CDR3 length is 13 residues. V lost 6 bases, J lost 1 base, and 9 bases lay in between. CDR3 nucleotide sequence: TGTGCTAGTGGAGACAGATTCCAAGAGACCCAGTACTTC. This gives the protein CASGDRFQETQYF. Looking up the rest from reference TRBV12-5 and TRBJ2-5 gives the full variable domain: DARVTQTPRHKVTEMGQEVTMRCQPILGHNTVFWYRQTMMQGLELLAYFRNRAPLDDSGMPKDRFSAEMPDATLATLKIQPSEPRDSAVYFCASGDRFQETQYFGPGTRLLVL.

The rearrangement links TRBV14 to TRBJ2-7; 8 bases map to TRBD1. Trimming took 6 bases from V and 5 from J; bases not matched to a gene: 6. CDR1 is SGHDN, CDR2 FVKESK, per germline. The CDR3 length is 13 residues. CDR3 in DNA: TGTGCCAGCAGGCTGCAGGGGGCAAACGAGCAGTACTTC. Amino acids: CASRLQGANEQYF.

This clone appeared once. V is TRBV28 and J is TRBJ2-5; 9 bases match TRBD2. In germline, CDR1 is MDHEN, CDR2 SYDVKM. The CDR3 loop spans 15 amino acids. The V and J ends lost 2 bases and 4 bases, in that order; junction bases with no gene match: 5. The CDR3, as DNA: TGTGCCAGCAGTTTAGTAGCGGGAGCCCCAGAGACCCAGTACTTC. Its protein product is CASSLVAGAPETQYF.

The genes are TRBV24-1 and TRBJ1-2; D gene uncertain. This CDR3 has 14 amino acids. Trimming cost V 1 base and J 6 bases, with 11 bases left between them. Per the germline V gene, CDR1 is KGHDR and CDR2 is SFDVKD. The CDR3 nucleotides are TGTGCCACCAGTGATTTAAGACGGGGAGATGGCTACACCTTC. Its translation is CATSDLRRGDGYTF.

The chain combines TRBV7-2 with TRBJ1-1; maybe TRBD1 (5 bases). Germline-derived CDR1 and CDR2 are SGHTA and FQGNSA. This CDR3 contains 12 residues. The V gene lost 6 bases and the J gene lost 6 bases, with 11 bases spanning the gap. As DNA, the CDR3 is TGTGCCAGCAGTTTTCGGGGGGCTGAAGCTTTCTTT. Its protein is CASSFRGAEAFF.